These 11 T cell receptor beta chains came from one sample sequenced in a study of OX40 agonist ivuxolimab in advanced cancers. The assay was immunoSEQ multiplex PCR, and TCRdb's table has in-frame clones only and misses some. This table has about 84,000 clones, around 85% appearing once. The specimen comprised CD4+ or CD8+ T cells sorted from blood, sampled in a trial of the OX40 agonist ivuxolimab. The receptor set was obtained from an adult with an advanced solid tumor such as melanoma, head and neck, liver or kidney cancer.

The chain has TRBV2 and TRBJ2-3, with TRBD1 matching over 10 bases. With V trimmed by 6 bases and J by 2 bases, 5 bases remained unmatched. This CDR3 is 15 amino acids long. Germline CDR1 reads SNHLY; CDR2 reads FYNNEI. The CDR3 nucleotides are TGTGCCAGCAGCACAGACAGGGGGCACACAGATACGCAGTATTTT. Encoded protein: CASSTDRGHTDTQYF.

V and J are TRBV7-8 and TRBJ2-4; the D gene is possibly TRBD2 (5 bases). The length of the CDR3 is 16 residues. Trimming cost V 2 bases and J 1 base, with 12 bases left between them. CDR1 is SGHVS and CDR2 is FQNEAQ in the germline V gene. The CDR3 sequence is CASSLPRRGAKNIQYF. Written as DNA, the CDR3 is TGTGCCAGCAGCTTACCTCGCCGCGGGGCCAAAAACATTCAGTACTTC.

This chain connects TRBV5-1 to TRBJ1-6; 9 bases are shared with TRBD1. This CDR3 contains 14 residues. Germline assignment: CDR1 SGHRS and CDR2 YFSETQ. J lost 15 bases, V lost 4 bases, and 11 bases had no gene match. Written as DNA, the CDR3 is TGCGCCAGCAGCCGAACGGGACAGGGTATCCGCCTCCACTTT. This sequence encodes CASSRTGQGIRLHF.

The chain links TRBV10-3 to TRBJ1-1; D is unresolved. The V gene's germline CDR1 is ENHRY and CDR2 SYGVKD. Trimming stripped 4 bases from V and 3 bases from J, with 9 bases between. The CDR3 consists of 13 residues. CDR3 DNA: TGTGCCATCAGTGCCCGGGATGACACTGAAGCTTTCTTT. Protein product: CAISARDDTEAFF.

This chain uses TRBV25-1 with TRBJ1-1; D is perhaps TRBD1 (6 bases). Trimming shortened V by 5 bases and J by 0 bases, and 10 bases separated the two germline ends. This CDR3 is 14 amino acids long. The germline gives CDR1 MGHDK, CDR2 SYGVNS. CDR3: CASSQQGMNTEAFF. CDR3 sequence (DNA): TGTGCCAGCAGTCAACAGGGTATGAACACTGAAGCTTTCTTT.

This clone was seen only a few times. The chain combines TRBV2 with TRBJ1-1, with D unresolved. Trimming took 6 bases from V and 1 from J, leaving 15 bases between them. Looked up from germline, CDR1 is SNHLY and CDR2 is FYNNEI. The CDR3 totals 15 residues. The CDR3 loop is CASRPGQTANTEAFF. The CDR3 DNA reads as TGTGCCAGCAGACCTGGGCAGACGGCGAACACTGAAGCTTTCTTT.

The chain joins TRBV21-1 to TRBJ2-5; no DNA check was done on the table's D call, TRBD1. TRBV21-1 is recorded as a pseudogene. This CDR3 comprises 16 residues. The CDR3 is CASSKVLTQTGETQYF. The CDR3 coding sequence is TGTGCCAGCAGCAAAGTCTTGACCCAAACAGGCGAGACCCAGTACTTC.

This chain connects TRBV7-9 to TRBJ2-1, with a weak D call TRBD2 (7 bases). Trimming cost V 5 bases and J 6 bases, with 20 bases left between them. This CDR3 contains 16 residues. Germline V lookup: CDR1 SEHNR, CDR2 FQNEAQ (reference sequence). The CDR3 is CASSRRGGLRGNEQFF. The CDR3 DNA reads TGTGCCAGCAGCCGGCGCGGGGGCCTACGGGGCAATGAGCAGTTCTTC.

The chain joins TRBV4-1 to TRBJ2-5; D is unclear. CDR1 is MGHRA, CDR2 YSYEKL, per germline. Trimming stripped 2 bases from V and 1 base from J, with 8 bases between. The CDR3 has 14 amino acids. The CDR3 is CASSQLQVQETQYF. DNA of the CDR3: TGCGCCAGCAGCCAACTTCAGGTCCAAGAGACCCAGTACTTC.

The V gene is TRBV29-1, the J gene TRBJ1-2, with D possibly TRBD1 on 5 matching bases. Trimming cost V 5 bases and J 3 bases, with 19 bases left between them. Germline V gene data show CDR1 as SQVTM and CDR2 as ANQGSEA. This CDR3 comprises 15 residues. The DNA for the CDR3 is TGCAGCGTTACCGGCCCTAGGGGTATGGACTATGGCTACACCTTC. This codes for CSVTGPRGMDYGYTF.

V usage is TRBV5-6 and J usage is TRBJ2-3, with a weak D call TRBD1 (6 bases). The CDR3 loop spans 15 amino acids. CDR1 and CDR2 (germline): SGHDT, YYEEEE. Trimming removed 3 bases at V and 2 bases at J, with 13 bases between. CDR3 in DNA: TGTGCCAGCAGCTATCTAGGGGGACCCACAGATACGCAGTATTTT. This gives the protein CASSYLGGPTDTQYF.